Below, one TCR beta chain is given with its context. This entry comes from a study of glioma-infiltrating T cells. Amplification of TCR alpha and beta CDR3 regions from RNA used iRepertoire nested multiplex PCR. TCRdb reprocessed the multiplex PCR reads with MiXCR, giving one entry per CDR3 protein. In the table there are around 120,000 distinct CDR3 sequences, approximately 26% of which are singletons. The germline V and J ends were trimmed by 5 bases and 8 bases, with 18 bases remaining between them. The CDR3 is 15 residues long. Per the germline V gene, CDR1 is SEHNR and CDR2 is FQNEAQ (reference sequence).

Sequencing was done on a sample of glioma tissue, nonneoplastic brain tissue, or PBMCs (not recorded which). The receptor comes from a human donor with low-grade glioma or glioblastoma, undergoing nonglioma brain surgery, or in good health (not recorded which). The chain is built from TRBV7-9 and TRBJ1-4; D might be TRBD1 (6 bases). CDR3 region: CASSRGGGGGEKLFF. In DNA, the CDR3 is TGTGCCAGCAGCCGCGGGGGGGGCGGCGGAGAAAAACTGTTTTTT.